One and the same sample provided the 20 T cell receptor beta chains below, sequenced in a study of blood T cell repertoires in COVID-19. Assay: immunoSEQ multiplex PCR; the TCRdb copy retains only in-frame clones and omits some. The profile shows about 380,000 clones, over 75% of them singletons. Sequenced: PBMCs or T cells enriched from blood (not recorded which). The receptors stem from a man aged 25-45 years who had recovered from COVID-19.

The genes are TRBV4-2 and TRBJ2-3; maybe TRBD2 (5 bases). V lost 0 bases to trimming and J lost 0 bases, with 16 bases between them. The CDR3 length is 18 residues. CDR1 and CDR2 from the germline V gene are LGHNA and YNFKEQ. In DNA, the CDR3 is TGTGCCAGCAGCCAAGACGGGCCGACTACCCGGAGCACAGATACGCAGTATTTT. Residues: CASSQDGPTTRSTDTQYF.

This clone was detected once. This rearrangement joins TRBV6-2 or TRBV6-3 to TRBJ2-2, with TRBD2 identical over 9 bases. Trimming removed 0 bases from V and 3 bases from J; junction bases left unmatched: 14. This CDR3 has 20 amino acids. Germline CDR1 MNHEY, CDR2 SVGEGT. CDR3 amino acids: CASSYSGLAGLKRDTGELFF. The CDR3 DNA reads as TGTGCCAGCAGTTACTCCGGGCTAGCGGGGCTAAAAAGGGACACCGGGGAGCTGTTTTTT.

The rearrangement joins TRBV5-6 to TRBJ1-2, with D possibly matching TRBD1 (6 bases). Germline V gene sequence: CDR1 SGHDT, CDR2 YYEEEE. V lost 4 bases and J lost 8, with 18 bases in between. The CDR3 loop spans 14 amino acids. The CDR3: CASSPYDRPQGYTF. For the CDR3, the DNA is TGTGCCAGCAGCCCTTATGACAGGCCCCAGGGCTACACCTTC.

The chain's CDR3 is CASSLRGRAFF. The CDR3 coding sequence is TGTGCCAGCAGCTTACGAGGGAGAGCTTTCTTT. The rearrangement uses TRBV7-9 and TRBJ1-1, with D unresolved. Deletions cut 2 bases from V and 10 bases from J, with 8 bases between. CDR1 SEHNR and CDR2 FQNEAQ come from the germline V gene (reference sequence). This CDR3 spans 11 amino acids.

This sequence joins TRBV11-2 and TRBJ1-1; possibly TRBD1 for D (5 bases). In germline, CDR1 is SGHAT, CDR2 FQNNGV. The CDR3 covers 15 residues. V lost 1 base to trimming and J lost 0 bases, with 9 bases between them. The CDR3 region has the DNA TGTGCCAGCAGCTTAGTCCAGGGTATGAACACTGAAGCTTTCTTT. Residues: CASSLVQGMNTEAFF.

This chain joins TRBV19 and TRBJ1-6, with D unclear. The CDR3 covers 12 residues. CDR1 LNHDA and CDR2 SQIVND come from the germline V gene (reference sequence). Trimming stripped 11 bases from V and 7 bases from J, with 12 bases between. The CDR3 spells CAGRTGNSPLHF. The CDR3 DNA reads as TGTGCCGGCCGGACGGGGAATTCACCCCTCCACTTT.

The rearrangement uses TRBV4-1 and TRBJ2-7; D unclear. V gave up 2 bases and J gave up 3 bases, with 11 bases separating them. Germline assignment: CDR1 MGHRA and CDR2 YSYEKL. This CDR3 has 14 residues. DNA for the CDR3: TGCGCCAGCAGCCAAAAACCAACGGTCTACGAGCAGTACTTC. This translates into CASSQKPTVYEQYF.

V usage is TRBV15 and J usage is TRBJ2-7, with 7 bases aligning to TRBD2. J gave up 3 bases and V 0 bases, and 2 bases lay outside the gene matches. CDR3 length: 14 residues. CDR1 is LNHNV, CDR2 YYDKDF, per germline (reference sequence). CDR3 bases: TGTGCCACCAGCAGAGAGGGGACTATCTACGAGCAGTACTTC. The encoded protein is CATSREGTIYEQYF.

The chain is built from TRBV25-1 and TRBJ1-6; D unclear. The CDR3 is made up of 12 amino acids. Deletions cut 3 bases from V and 11 bases from J, with 8 bases between. Germline CDR1 MGHDK, CDR2 SYGVNS. CDR3 sequence (DNA): TGTGCCAGCAGTGAGAGGCTGGCACCCCTCCACTTT. The encoded protein is CASSERLAPLHF. Full variable domain (remainder filled in from reference TRBV25-1 and TRBJ1-6): EADIYQTPRYLVIGTGKKITLECSQTMGHDKMYWYQQDPGMELHLIHYSYGVNSTEKGDLSSESTVSRIRTEHFPLTLESARPSHTSQYLCASSERLAPLHFGNGTRLTVT.

The V and J genes are TRBV5-4 and TRBJ1-6; D may be TRBD1 (5 bases). The CDR3 spans 14 residues. Per germline, CDR1 SGHNT and CDR2 YYREEE (reference sequence). V lost 3 bases, J lost 8 bases, and 12 bases lay in between. CDR3 coding DNA: TGTGCCAGCAGCTCCGGGACGGGAGATTCACCCCTCCACTTT. It is translated as CASSSGTGDSPLHF. Looking up the rest from reference TRBV5-4 and TRBJ1-6 gives the full variable domain: ETGVTQSPTHLIKTRGQQVTLRCSSQSGHNTVSWYQQALGQGPQFIFQYYREEENGRGNFPPRFSGLQFPNYSSELNVNALELDDSALYLCASSSGTGDSPLHFGNGTRLTVT.

The chain recombines TRBV11-2 with TRBJ2-5; D perhaps matches TRBD2 (6 bases). Trimming took off 5 bases at V and 0 bases at J, with 10 bases between the two ends. Germline CDR1 SGHAT, CDR2 FQNNGV. This CDR3 comprises 14 residues. CDR3 loop: CASSPGGYQETQYF. CDR3 DNA sequence: TGTGCCAGCAGCCCTGGAGGGTACCAAGAGACCCAGTACTTC.

The chain links TRBV29-1 to TRBJ1-1; 9 bases match TRBD1. The CDR3 covers 15 residues. CDR1 SQVTM and CDR2 ANQGSEA come from the germline V gene. The V and J ends lost 2 bases and 4 bases, in that order; junction bases with no gene match: 8. The CDR3 bases are TGCAGCGTTGAAAAAATGGACAGGGGCCCCACTGAAGCTTTCTTT. It is translated as CSVEKMDRGPTEAFF.

The rearrangement links TRBV7-2 to TRBJ2-2; D is perhaps TRBD2 (6 bases). The germline V and J ends were trimmed by 1 base and 2 bases, with 11 bases remaining between them. This CDR3 is built from 16 residues. CDR1 is SGHTA and CDR2 is FQGNSA in the germline V gene. The CDR3, as DNA: TGTGCCAGCAGCTTAGACGGGGGTAGCAACACCGGGGAGCTGTTTTTT. Translation gives CASSLDGGSNTGELFF.

This chain uses TRBV27 with TRBJ2-3; 7 bases are a match to TRBD2. CDR3 length equals 15 residues. With 2 bases clipped from V and 0 bases from J, the junction kept 2 bases outside the gene matches. Germline V CDR1 and CDR2: MNHEY, SMNVEV (reference sequence). CDR3 coding DNA: TGTGCCAGCAGTTTACAGCGGGGCAGCACAGATACGCAGTATTTT. Its protein is CASSLQRGSTDTQYF.

This chain connects TRBV6-4 to TRBJ1-3; D perhaps matches TRBD1 (6 bases). Germline CDR1 and CDR2: MRHNA and SNTAGT. CDR3 size: 18 residues. Trimming left V 0 bases short and J 4 bases short, with 19 bases between. The CDR3 sequence is CASSDSKYRAIVGNTIYF. The DNA of the CDR3 is TGTGCCAGCAGTGACTCGAAGTACAGGGCAATTGTAGGAAACACCATATATTTT.

This sequence joins TRBV29-1 and TRBJ2-5; perhaps TRBD2 as D (5 bases). V was shortened by 5 bases and J by 3 bases, with 10 bases between the two germline ends. The CDR3 contains 12 residues. Germline values: CDR1 SQVTM, CDR2 ANQGSEA. In DNA form, the CDR3 reads TGCAGCGTTACGGACTGGAAAGAGACCCAGTACTTC. This gives the protein CSVTDWKETQYF.

The genes are TRBV6-5 and TRBJ1-6; TRBD1 matches at 9 bases. V dropped 6 bases and J dropped 7; count of bases not matched to a gene: 7. There are 15 residues in the CDR3. Germline loops: CDR1 MNHEY, CDR2 SVGAGI. CDR3 bases: TGTGCCAGCAGCGCTACCGGGACAGGGAATTCACCCCTCCACTTT. This gives the protein CASSATGTGNSPLHF.

The V and J genes are TRBV9 and TRBJ1-4; no clear D gene. Deletions cut 2 bases from V and 0 bases from J, with 8 bases between. CDR1 and CDR2 (germline): SGDLS, YYNGEE. This CDR3 contains 15 residues. The DNA of the CDR3 is TGTGCCAGCAGCGTCACACCAGCAACTAATGAAAAACTGTTTTTT. Translation gives CASSVTPATNEKLFF.

This chain uses TRBV2 with TRBJ2-7; no reliable D call. Germline V lookup: CDR1 SNHLY, CDR2 FYNNEI. V was shortened by 8 bases and J by 6 bases, with 14 bases between the two germline ends. The CDR3 has 12 residues. In DNA form, the CDR3 reads TGTGCCAGCGGTCAAGGCGTGCTCGAGCAGTACTTC. Translating it yields CASGQGVLEQYF.

The gene calls are TRBV11-2 and TRBJ1-1; D call uncertain. The CDR3 is 15 amino acids. Trimming pared 5 bases from V and 0 bases from J, leaving 13 bases between. Germline values: CDR1 SGHAT, CDR2 FQNNGV. CDR3 coding DNA: TGTGCCAGCAGCCAGTCCTTCGGAGTGAACACTGAAGCTTTCTTT. Residues: CASSQSFGVNTEAFF.